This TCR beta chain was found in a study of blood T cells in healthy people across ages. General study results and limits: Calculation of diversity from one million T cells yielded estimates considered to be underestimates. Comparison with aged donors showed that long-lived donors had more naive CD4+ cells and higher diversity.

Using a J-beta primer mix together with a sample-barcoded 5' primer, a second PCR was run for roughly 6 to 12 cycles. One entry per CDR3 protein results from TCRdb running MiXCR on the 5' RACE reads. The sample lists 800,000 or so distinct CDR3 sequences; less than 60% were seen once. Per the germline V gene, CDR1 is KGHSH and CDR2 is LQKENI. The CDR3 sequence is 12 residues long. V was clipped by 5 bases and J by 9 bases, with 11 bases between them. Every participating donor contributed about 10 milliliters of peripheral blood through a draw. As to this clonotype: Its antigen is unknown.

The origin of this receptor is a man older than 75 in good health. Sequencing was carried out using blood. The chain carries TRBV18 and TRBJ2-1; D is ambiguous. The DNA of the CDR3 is TGTGCCAGCTCATCGACCCGCGGTGAGCAGTTCTTC. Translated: CASSSTRGEQFF.